The clone carrying this T cell receptor beta chain was seen only a few times. The V and J ends lost 5 bases and 1 base respectively, with 13 bases between them. The CDR3 loop spans 15 amino acids. Per germline, CDR1 SGHVS and CDR2 FNYEAQ. TCRdb analysed the RT-PCR reads with MiXCR anew, one entry per CDR3 protein. This sample has about 830,000 distinct CDR3 sequences, with about 18% found just once. The sample comes from a study of response to subunit inactivated influenza vaccine. This receptor was obtained from a man aged 50 to 60 who received an inactivated influenza vaccine. The chain combines TRBV7-6 with TRBJ2-3; D uncertain. The sample in question was PBMCs from blood, obtained 4 to 6 days after vaccination. CDR3 in amino acids: CASSPIVAGTDTQYF. CDR3 DNA: TGTGCCAGCAGCCCGATCGTGGCAGGCACAGATACGCAGTATTTT.